Following are 26 T cell receptor beta chains from one sample sequenced in a study of blood T cells in healthy people across ages. It was with a sample-barcoded 5' primer and a J-beta primer mix that a second PCR of roughly 7 to 12 cycles was run. Each CDR3 protein gets one entry after TCRdb re-called the 5' RACE reads with MiXCR. The table lists some 1,800,000 distinct CDR3 sequences, about 39% of them singletons. Source material: blood. The receptors originated from a human donor in good health.

The table lists this clonotype with a few counts. The rearrangement links TRBV5-1 to TRBJ1-2; D call uncertain. V shed 0 bases and J shed 4 bases, with 16 bases lying between them. Germline CDR1 SGHRS, CDR2 YFSETQ. This CDR3 contains 16 residues. This CDR3 is CASSLGGGDKTYGYTF. The CDR3 nucleotides read TGCGCCAGCAGCTTGGGGGGTGGCGACAAGACCTATGGCTACACCTTC.

This clonotype showed up just a few times. In nucleotides, the CDR3 is TGTGCCAGCAGTTACGCTCCCGGGGACGAGCAGTACTTC. It is translated as CASSYAPGDEQYF. The chain links TRBV12-3 or TRBV12-4 to TRBJ2-7; maybe TRBD2 (5 bases). The CDR3 length is 13 residues. The V end was cut by 4 bases, the J end by 5 bases, with 12 bases between.

This clonotype was recorded a few times. CDR3 sequence reads: CASRIRVNTEAFF. The CDR3 nucleotides read TGTGCCAGCAGAATAAGGGTGAACACTGAAGCTTTCTTT. The V call is TRBV6-6, the J call TRBJ1-1; D is unclear. From germline, CDR1 is MNHNY and CDR2 SVGAGI (reference sequence). V was cut by 6 bases and J by 0 bases, with 8 bases left in between. The CDR3 is 13 residues long.

J is TRBJ1-4 and V is TRBV20-1; 8 nucleotides agree with TRBD1. Trimming took 6 bases from V and 3 from J; bases not matched to a gene: 9. CDR3 length: 15 amino acids. Germline V gives CDR1 DFQATT, CDR2 SNEGSKA (reference sequence). The DNA for the CDR3 is TGCAGTGCCAGTGGCATCAGGGGGCCTAATGAAAAACTGTTTTTT. Protein sequence: CSASGIRGPNEKLFF.

The rearrangement links TRBV6-6 to TRBJ1-1; D is perhaps TRBD1 (5 bases). Trimming shortened V by 2 bases and J by 0 bases, and 10 bases separated the two germline ends. The germline V gene has CDR1 MNHNY and CDR2 SVGAGI (reference sequence). The CDR3 loop spans 15 amino acids. The chain's CDR3 is CASSYAGTMNTEAFF. DNA of the CDR3: TGTGCCAGCAGTTACGCAGGGACCATGAACACTGAAGCTTTCTTT.

J is TRBJ2-3 and V is TRBV2, with TRBD2 as a possible D gene (7 bases). There are 13 residues in the CDR3. Germline assignment: CDR1 SNHLY and CDR2 FYNNEI. The germline V and J ends were trimmed by 9 bases and 2 bases, with 12 bases remaining between them. The CDR3 loop is CARAGASTDTQYF. The CDR3 DNA reads TGTGCCAGGGCGGGGGCCTCCACAGATACGCAGTATTTT. Together with reference TRBV2 and TRBJ2-3, the CDR3 gives the full variable domain: EPEVTQTPSHQVTQMGQEVILRCVPISNHLYFYWYRQILGQKVEFLVSFYNNEISEKSEIFDDQFSVERPDGSNFTLKIRSTKLEDSAMYFCARAGASTDTQYFGPGTRLTVL.

The chain is built from TRBV29-1 and TRBJ1-6; 7 bases are a match to TRBD1. This CDR3 is 13 amino acids long. CDR1 SQVTM and CDR2 ANQGSEA come from the germline V gene. The ends lost 4 bases at V and 7 bases at J; junction bases unmatched: 4. CDR3 DNA: TGCAGCGTTGGGGCAGGGGGAAATTCACCCCTCCACTTT. This sequence encodes CSVGAGGNSPLHF.

The rearrangement uses TRBV29-1 and TRBJ2-7; tentatively, D is TRBD2 (6 bases). Germline CDR1 and CDR2: SQVTM and ANQGSEA. The CDR3 is 15 amino acids. The V end lost 4 bases, the J end lost 5 bases, and 21 bases lay between the germline ends. CDR3 region: CSVGDVEGGVDEQYF. In DNA, the CDR3 is TGCAGCGTTGGAGATGTGGAGGGCGGTGTTGACGAGCAGTACTTC.

The CDR3: CSVEVLAGGPDTQYF. The CDR3 coding sequence is TGCAGCGTTGAAGTGCTAGCGGGGGGGCCTGATACGCAGTATTTT. The V and J genes are TRBV29-1 and TRBJ2-3; 12 positions agree with TRBD2. This CDR3 is 15 amino acids long. The V segment lost 1 base and the J segment 6 bases; nucleotides outside the gene matches: 5. Germline CDR1 is SQVTM and CDR2 is ANQGSEA.

The CDR3 nucleotides are TGCGCCAGCAGCCAAGTTCCCCAGGGGGCCTACGAGCAGTACTTC. It is translated as CASSQVPQGAYEQYF. The chain uses TRBV4-3 and TRBJ2-7; 7 nucleotides agree with TRBD1. The CDR3 totals 15 residues. V shed 1 base, J shed 2 bases, and the junction held 5 bases outside the gene matches. The germline gives CDR1 LGHNA, CDR2 YSLEER.

This clonotype was detected only a few times. V usage is TRBV9 and J usage is TRBJ2-5; D unresolved. With 3 bases removed from V and 3 bases from J, the gap between germline ends came to 18 bases. The CDR3 contains 16 residues. CDR1 and CDR2 from the germline V gene are SGDLS and YYNGEE. CDR3 loop: CASSALTGSAEETQYF. CDR3 DNA sequence: TGTGCCAGCAGCGCACTGACGGGTTCGGCGGAAGAGACCCAGTACTTC.

This clonotype was counted only a few times. The V and J genes are TRBV10-3 and TRBJ1-5; 8 positions agree with TRBD1. CDR3 length: 15 residues. Germline CDR1 is ENHRY and CDR2 is SYGVKD. Losses at the gene ends were 6 bases for V and 4 bases for J; bases not matched to a gene: 8. In DNA, the CDR3 is TGTGCCATCAGCCCCACAGGGGGTCCTAATCAGCCCCAGCATTTT. It is translated as CAISPTGGPNQPQHF.

V is TRBV4-2 and J is TRBJ1-4; D possibly corresponds to TRBD1 (6 bases). This CDR3 comprises 16 residues. Trimming removed 1 base at V and 3 bases at J, with 12 bases between. CDR1 LGHNA and CDR2 YNFKEQ come from the germline V gene. For the CDR3, the DNA is TGTGCCAGCAGCCAAGTTCGGGGGGCCGCTAATGAAAAACTGTTTTTT. Translation gives CASSQVRGAANEKLFF.

The chain joins TRBV20-1 to TRBJ1-4, with D hard to call. V gave up 3 bases and J gave up 6 bases, with 14 bases separating them. Germline-derived CDR1 and CDR2 are DFQATT and SNEGSKA (reference sequence). The CDR3 is made up of 14 amino acids. As DNA, the CDR3 is TGCAGTGCTAGGAGGGCGAATGAACATGAAAAACTGTTTTTT. Translation: CSARRANEHEKLFF.

This chain links TRBV25-1 with TRBJ2-5; 9 bases line up with TRBD1. The end of the DNA fits TRBJ2-7 better, so the J call may be wrong. This CDR3 contains 16 residues. Germline assignment: CDR1 MGHDK and CDR2 SYGVNS. CDR3 protein: CASRKTSGTGFLEQYF. The CDR3 coding sequence is TGTGCCAGCAGAAAAACCTCCGGGACAGGGTTCCTCGAGCAGTACTTC.

The J gene is TRBJ2-7, the V gene TRBV3-1; 10 nucleotides line up with TRBD2. The better agreement between TRBJ2-5 and the DNA end casts doubt on the J call. The CDR3 contains 15 residues. Germline assignment: CDR1 LGHDT and CDR2 YNNKEL (reference sequence). CDR3 in DNA: TGTGCCAGCAGCGCTAGCGGGGGCGCATTGGAGACCCAGTACTTC. Amino acids: CASSASGGALETQYF.

The J gene is TRBJ1-1, the V gene TRBV29-1; no clear D. The CDR3 covers 10 residues. V lost 7 bases to trimming and J lost 5 bases, with 8 bases between them. Germline V gene data show CDR1 as SQVTM and CDR2 as ANQGSEA. This chain's CDR3 is CSGRSTEAFF. In DNA form, the CDR3 reads TGCAGCGGTCGGAGTACTGAAGCTTTCTTT.

On this clonotype: A much larger clone lies a single base off, so this may be a read error. The chain carries TRBV7-2 and TRBJ2-7, with 14 nucleotides matching TRBD2. Germline loops: CDR1 SGHTA, CDR2 FQGNSA. The CDR3 is 15 amino acids. In nucleotides, the CDR3 is TGTGCCAGCAGCTCGACTAGCGGGGGGGCAGGTGAGCGGTACTTC. Amino acids: CASSSTSGGAGERYF.

The J gene is TRBJ2-7, the V gene TRBV28, with 8 positions matching TRBD1. The V segment lost 3 bases and the J segment 6 bases; nucleotides outside the gene matches: 10. Germline values: CDR1 MDHEN, CDR2 SYDVKM. The CDR3 length is 15 residues. DNA of the CDR3: TGTGCCAGCAGTTTTTACCGGGACAGGTCTGTCGAGCAGTACTTC. Encoded protein: CASSFYRDRSVEQYF.

A few counts support this clonotype. The chain joins TRBV29-1 to TRBJ2-1, with D possibly TRBD1 on 6 matching bases. From germline, CDR1 is SQVTM and CDR2 ANQGSEA. The CDR3 sequence is 13 residues long. Trimming took off 6 bases at V and 7 bases at J, with 16 bases between the two ends. The CDR3 DNA reads as TGCAGCGTCAGTACAGGGACGGGTAATGAGCAGTTCTTC. It specifies CSVSTGTGNEQFF.

The chain uses TRBV4-3 and TRBJ2-2; D is uncertain. V gave up 1 base and J gave up 0 bases, with 12 bases separating them. The germline gives CDR1 LGHNA, CDR2 YSLEER. This CDR3 has 17 amino acids. CDR3 loop: CASSQVWPETNTGELFF. The CDR3 coding sequence is TGCGCCAGCAGCCAAGTTTGGCCCGAAACGAACACCGGGGAGCTGTTTTTT.

CDR3 sequence: CASATGYYNEQFF. DNA for the CDR3: TGTGCCAGCGCGACGGGGTACTACAATGAGCAGTTCTTC. The chain is built from TRBV27 and TRBJ2-1, with D perhaps TRBD2 (5 bases). With 8 bases removed from V and 3 bases from J, the gap between germline ends came to 11 bases. CDR3 size: 13 residues. CDR1 is MNHEY, CDR2 SMNVEV, per germline (reference sequence).

The table lists this clonotype with a few counts. This rearrangement joins TRBV5-1 to TRBJ1-6, with TRBD1 identical over 9 bases. The germline gives CDR1 SGHRS, CDR2 YFSETQ. The CDR3 totals 15 residues. V dropped 0 bases and J dropped 13; count of bases not matched to a gene: 8. This CDR3 reads CASSLGQGEVGPLHF. CDR3 DNA: TGCGCCAGCAGCTTGGGACAGGGGGAAGTAGGGCCCCTCCACTTT.

This clonotype was picked up a small number of times. The chain couples TRBV3-1 to TRBJ1-5; D gene ambiguous. Germline V gives CDR1 LGHDT, CDR2 YNNKEL (reference sequence). The CDR3 consists of 14 residues. V was pared by 1 base and J by 2 bases, with 6 bases between. DNA of the CDR3: TGTGCCAGCAGCCAAGCGAATGGCAATCAGCCCCAGCATTTT. This translates into CASSQANGNQPQHF.

This clonotype was found a few times. V and J are TRBV7-2 and TRBJ2-4, with TRBD2 as a possible D gene (7 bases). The closer fit of TRBJ2-7 to the DNA end suggests the J call may be wrong. This CDR3 spans 16 amino acids. Looked up from germline, CDR1 is SGHTA and CDR2 is FQGNSA. CDR3 in amino acids: CASSLEGRGTYYEQYF. The CDR3 nucleotides read TGTGCCAGCAGCTTAGAGGGGCGGGGGACATACTACGAGCAGTACTTC.

J is TRBJ1-2 and V is TRBV5-1; 7 bases align to TRBD1. From germline, CDR1 is SGHRS and CDR2 YFSETQ. V lost 5 bases, J lost 3 bases, and 7 bases stayed unmatched. The CDR3 is made up of 14 amino acids. DNA of the CDR3: TGCGCCAGCAGTCCTTCAGGGGGAGACTATGGCTACACCTTC. As protein: CASSPSGGDYGYTF. Full variable domain (missing parts from reference TRBV5-1 and TRBJ1-2): KAGVTQTPRYLIKTRGQQVTLSCSPISGHRSVSWYQQTPGQGLQFLFEYFSETQRNKGNFPGRFSGRQFSNSRSEMNVSTLELGDSALYLCASSPSGGDYGYTFGSGTRLTVV.